This T cell receptor (beta chain) is drawn from a study of CD8 T cells in Susac syndrome. Overall study context: Intravenous immunoglobulin alone or corticosteroids were being given to patients with Susac syndrome at blood draw, unless they were therapy-naive. Overall study results and limits: It was acknowledged by the study that relatively few individuals were included in its TCR sequencing and HLA analysis.

Germline CDR1 MNHEY, CDR2 SMNVEV (reference sequence). The J segment lost 4 bases and the V segment lost 5 bases, leaving 3 bases of the junction unmatched. The CDR3 consists of 15 residues. Notes on this clonotype: The antigen remains unidentified.

With random hexamers, 0.5 to 1 ug RNA was reverse transcribed. Via MiXCR, TCRdb re-called the immunoSEQ multiplex PCR reads, giving one row per CDR3 protein. The repertoire consists of about 77,000 distinct CDR3 sequences, with about 93% occurring once and the leading ten covering around 0.52%. The sequence was collected from a human donor with Susac syndrome. The sequencing input was CD4+ T cells from PBMCs. This chain links TRBV27 with TRBJ1-5; 12 bases match TRBD1. DNA for the CDR3: TGTGCCAGCAGTCCGGGACAGGGGGCAAATCAGCCCCAGCATTTT. Translated, it gives CASSPGQGANQPQHF.